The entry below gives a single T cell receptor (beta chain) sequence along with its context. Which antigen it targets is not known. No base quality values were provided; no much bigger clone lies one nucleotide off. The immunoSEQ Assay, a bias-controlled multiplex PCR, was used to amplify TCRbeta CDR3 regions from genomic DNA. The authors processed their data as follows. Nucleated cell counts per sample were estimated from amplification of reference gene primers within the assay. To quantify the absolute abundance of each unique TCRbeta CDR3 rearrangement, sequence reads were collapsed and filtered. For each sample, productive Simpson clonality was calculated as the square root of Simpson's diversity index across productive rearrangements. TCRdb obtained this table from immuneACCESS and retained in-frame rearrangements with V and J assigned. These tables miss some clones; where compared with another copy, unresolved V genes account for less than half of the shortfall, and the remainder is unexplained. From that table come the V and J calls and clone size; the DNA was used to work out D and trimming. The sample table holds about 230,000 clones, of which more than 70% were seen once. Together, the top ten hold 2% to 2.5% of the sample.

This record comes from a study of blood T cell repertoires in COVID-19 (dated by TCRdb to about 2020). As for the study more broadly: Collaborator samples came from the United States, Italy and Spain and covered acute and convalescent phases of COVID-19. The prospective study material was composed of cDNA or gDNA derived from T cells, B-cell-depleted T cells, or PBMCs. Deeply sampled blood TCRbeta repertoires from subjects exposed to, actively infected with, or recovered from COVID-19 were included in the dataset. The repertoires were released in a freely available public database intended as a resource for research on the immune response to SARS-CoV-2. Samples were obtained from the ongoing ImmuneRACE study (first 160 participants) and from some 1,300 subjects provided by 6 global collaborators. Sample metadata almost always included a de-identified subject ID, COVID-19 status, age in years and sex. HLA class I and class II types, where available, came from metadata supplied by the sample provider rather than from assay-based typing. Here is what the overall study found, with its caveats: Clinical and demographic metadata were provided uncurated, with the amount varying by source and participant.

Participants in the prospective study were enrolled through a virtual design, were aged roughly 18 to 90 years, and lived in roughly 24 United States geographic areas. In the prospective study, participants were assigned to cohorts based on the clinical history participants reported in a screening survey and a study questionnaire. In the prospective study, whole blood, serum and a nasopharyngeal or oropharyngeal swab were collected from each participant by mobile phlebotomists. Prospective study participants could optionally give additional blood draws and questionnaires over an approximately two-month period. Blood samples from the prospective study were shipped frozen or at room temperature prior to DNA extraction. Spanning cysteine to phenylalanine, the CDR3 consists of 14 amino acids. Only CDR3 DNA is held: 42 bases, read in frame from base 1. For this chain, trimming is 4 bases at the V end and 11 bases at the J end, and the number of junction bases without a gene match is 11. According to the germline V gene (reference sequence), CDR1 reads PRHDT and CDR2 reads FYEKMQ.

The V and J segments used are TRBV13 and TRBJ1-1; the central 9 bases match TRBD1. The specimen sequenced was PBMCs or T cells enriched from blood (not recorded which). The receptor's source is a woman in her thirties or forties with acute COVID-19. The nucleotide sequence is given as TGTGCCAGCAGCTCGCCACAGGGGGCCGCCCGGGCTTTCTTT. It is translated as CASSSPQGAARAFF.